Below are 25 T cell receptor beta chains sequenced from a single sample in a study of blood T cell repertoires in COVID-19. Using immunoSEQ multiplex PCR, the repertoire was profiled, and TCRdb retains in-frame clones only, with some absent. The table lists about 210,000 clones, around nine tenths of them singletons. Input material: peripheral blood. Receptors originate from a man between 18 and 29 years old with active or convalescent COVID-19.

V is TRBV29-1 and J is TRBJ1-1, with TRBD1 as a possible D gene (5 bases). V shed 3 bases and J shed 3 bases, with 11 bases lying between them. Per the germline V gene, CDR1 is SQVTM and CDR2 is ANQGSEA. The CDR3 consists of 13 residues. Here the CDR3 reads CSVDQGYDTEAFF. CDR3 nucleotides: TGCAGCGTTGATCAGGGCTATGACACTGAAGCTTTCTTT.

The chain uses TRBV9 and TRBJ2-5; D might be TRBD1 (6 bases). Trimming stripped 3 bases from V and 4 bases from J, with 10 bases between. The CDR3 loop spans 13 amino acids. The germline gives CDR1 SGDLS, CDR2 YYNGEE. The DNA for the CDR3 is TGTGCCAGCAGCGGACCAGGGGCAGAGACCCAGTACTTC. It encodes CASSGPGAETQYF.

The chain combines TRBV12-3 or TRBV12-4 with TRBJ2-1; TRBD1 aligns across 12 bases. The V segment lost 6 bases and the J segment 15 bases; nucleotides outside the gene matches: 6. This CDR3 has 12 residues. CDR3 residues: CASRGGQGALFF. In DNA, the CDR3 is TGTGCCAGCAGGGGGGGACAGGGGGCCTTGTTCTTC.

This sequence joins TRBV18 and TRBJ2-1, with TRBD1 identical over 7 bases. The length of the CDR3 is 15 residues. Per germline, CDR1 KGHSH and CDR2 LQKENI. J was trimmed by 8 bases and V by 0 bases; bases with no gene match: 7. The CDR3 sequence is CASSPPGQVFHEQFF. CDR3 coding DNA: TGTGCCAGCTCACCACCCGGACAGGTCTTCCATGAGCAGTTCTTC.

This clone was observed a few times. The chain combines TRBV27 with TRBJ2-3; possible D gene TRBD2, 6 bases. The V and J ends lost 5 bases and 4 bases respectively, with 13 bases between them. The CDR3 length is 14 residues. Per the germline V gene, CDR1 is MNHEY and CDR2 is SMNVEV (reference sequence). CDR3 in amino acids: CASSQTRDADTQYF. CDR3 DNA: TGTGCCAGCAGTCAGACTAGGGACGCAGATACGCAGTATTTT.

The J gene is TRBJ2-7, the V gene TRBV5-1, with 10 bases aligning to TRBD1. Germline assignment: CDR1 SGHRS and CDR2 YFSETQ. The CDR3 extends over 15 amino acids. Trimming cost V 0 bases and J 3 bases; bases outside gene matches: 3. As DNA, the CDR3 is TGCGCCAGCAGCTTGGGGACAGGGGGTCACTACGAGCAGTACTTC. Translating gives CASSLGTGGHYEQYF.

CDR3 nucleotides: TGCGCCAGCAGCCAAGATAATAATTCACCCCTCCACTTT. Protein sequence: CASSQDNNSPLHF. The chain couples TRBV4-1 to TRBJ1-6; unclear D gene. Per germline, CDR1 MGHRA and CDR2 YSYEKL. Trimming cost V 0 bases and J 5 bases, with 2 bases left between them. This CDR3 comprises 13 residues.

V and J are TRBV5-1 and TRBJ2-6; 9 bases map to TRBD1. V trimming: 4 bases; J trimming: 0 bases; junction bases outside the gene matches: 8. Germline V lookup: CDR1 SGHRS, CDR2 YFSETQ. This CDR3 is 18 amino acids long. The CDR3 protein is CASSQRTGVISGANVLTF. DNA of the CDR3: TGCGCCAGCAGCCAGAGGACAGGGGTCATCTCTGGGGCCAACGTCCTGACTTTC. Complete variable domain (other parts from reference TRBV5-1 and TRBJ2-6): KAGVTQTPRYLIKTRGQQVTLSCSPISGHRSVSWYQQTPGQGLQFLFEYFSETQRNKGNFPGRFSGRQFSNSRSEMNVSTLELGDSALYLCASSQRTGVISGANVLTFGAGSRLTVL.

This chain links TRBV10-1 with TRBJ2-1; TRBD2 matches at 15 bases. The CDR3 has 20 amino acids. The germline V gene encodes CDR1 WNHNN and CDR2 SYGVQD (reference sequence). After removal of 6 bases from V and 2 bases from J, the junction contained 14 bases not matched to a gene. CDR3: CASSQPRTSGRANPYNEQFF. The DNA of the CDR3 is TGCGCCAGCAGCCAACCGCGGACTAGCGGGAGGGCCAATCCCTACAATGAGCAGTTCTTC.

This clone was detected only once. V usage is TRBV24-1 and J usage is TRBJ2-1, with TRBD1 as a possible D gene (5 bases). Germline CDR1 reads KGHDR; CDR2 reads SFDVKD. V was clipped by 5 bases and J by 0 bases, with 10 bases between them. This CDR3 is 15 amino acids long. Written as DNA, the CDR3 is TGTGCCACCAGTGGTTCAGACAGCTCCTACAATGAGCAGTTCTTC. It encodes CATSGSDSSYNEQFF.

This chain uses TRBV7-2 with TRBJ2-7, with 9 bases identical to TRBD1. V lost 2 bases, J lost 6 bases, and 5 bases stayed unmatched. CDR1 is SGHTA and CDR2 is FQGNSA in the germline V gene. The CDR3 runs 14 residues. The CDR3 sequence: CASSLWDRELEQYF. For the CDR3, the DNA is TGTGCCAGCAGCTTATGGGACAGGGAACTCGAGCAGTACTTC. Using reference TRBV7-2 and TRBJ2-7 for the parts outside the CDR3, the full variable domain is GAGVSQSPSNKVTEKGKDVELRCDPISGHTALYWYRQSLGQGLEFLIYFQGNSAPDKSGLPSDRFSAERTGGSVSTLTIQRTQQEDSAVYLCASSLWDRELEQYFGPGTRLTVT.

The rearrangement joins TRBV5-6 to TRBJ1-1; 9 bases match TRBD1. V lost 1 base to trimming and J lost 6 bases; unmatched junction nucleotides: 13. The CDR3 totals 17 residues. Germline V gene sequence: CDR1 SGHDT, CDR2 YYEEEE. The CDR3 DNA reads as TGTGCCAGCAGCTTGTACGGGACAGGGCGCCCGGGGGCTGAAGCTTTCTTT. Translation gives CASSLYGTGRPGAEAFF. The whole variable domain, filled in from reference TRBV5-6 and TRBJ1-1, reads DAGVTQSPTHLIKTRGQQVTLRCSPKSGHDTVSWYQQALGQGPQFIFQYYEEEERQRGNFPDRFSGHQFPNYSSELNVNALLLGDSALYLCASSLYGTGRPGAEAFFGQGTRLTVV.

This clone came up once. The chain has TRBV9 and TRBJ2-2, with TRBD1 matching over 7 bases. This CDR3 comprises 14 residues. Per germline, CDR1 SGDLS and CDR2 YYNGEE. Losses at the gene ends were 3 bases for V and 5 bases for J; bases not matched to a gene: 4. The CDR3 sequence is CASSGRQGTGELFF. The CDR3 DNA sequence: TGTGCCAGCAGCGGAAGACAGGGTACCGGGGAGCTGTTTTTT.

This clone was picked up one time. The V gene is TRBV5-1, the J gene TRBJ2-7, with TRBD1 as a possible D gene (5 bases). CDR1 and CDR2 (germline): SGHRS, YFSETQ. The CDR3 sequence is 15 residues long. Trimming cost V 0 bases and J 5 bases, with 15 bases left between them. The CDR3 nucleotides read TGCGCCAGCAGCTTGGAGGGGCGCGGTACGGACGAGCAGTACTTC. Translation gives CASSLEGRGTDEQYF.

The genes are TRBV5-6 and TRBJ2-2; D call uncertain. The length of the CDR3 is 16 residues. V lost 0 bases to trimming and J lost 4 bases, with 13 bases between them. Looked up from germline, CDR1 is SGHDT and CDR2 is YYEEEE. CDR3 sequence (DNA): TGTGCCAGCAGCTTGGCCTCCCTAACTCTCACCGGGGAGCTGTTTTTT. Its protein is CASSLASLTLTGELFF.

The chain is built from TRBV5-4 and TRBJ2-7, with D maybe TRBD2 (6 bases). Looked up from germline, CDR1 is SGHNT and CDR2 is YYREEE (reference sequence). The CDR3 extends over 18 amino acids. The V end was cut by 4 bases, the J end by 1 base, with 24 bases between. The CDR3 region is CASSKERTGTRDSYEQYF. CDR3 nucleotides: TGTGCCAGCAGCAAGGAAAGGACCGGGACTCGGGATTCCTACGAGCAGTACTTC.

This sequence joins TRBV4-1 and TRBJ1-2, with no clear D. In germline, CDR1 is MGHRA, CDR2 YSYEKL. The CDR3 has 15 amino acids. The V end was cut by 1 base, the J end by 0 bases, with 9 bases between. This CDR3 reads CASSQAVRTNYGYTF. CDR3 nucleotide sequence: TGCGCCAGCAGCCAAGCTGTGCGGACTAACTATGGCTACACCTTC.

The V and J genes are TRBV9 and TRBJ1-2, with D possibly matching TRBD1 (5 bases). The germline CDR1 and CDR2 sequences are SGDLS and YYNGEE. Trimming removed 6 bases from V and 5 bases from J, with 11 bases in between. The CDR3 loop spans 12 amino acids. Written as DNA, the CDR3 is TGTGCCAGCATGCGTGGGGGGTATGGCTACACCTTC. Translating it yields CASMRGGYGYTF.

The chain carries TRBV6-6 and TRBJ2-1, with 10 bases that match TRBD1. The V segment lost 6 bases and the J segment 4 bases; nucleotides outside the gene matches: 6. Per the germline V gene, CDR1 is MNHNY and CDR2 is SVGAGI (reference sequence). The CDR3 loop spans 15 amino acids. The CDR3 DNA is TGTGCCAGCAGAAAACCGGGACAGGGGTACAATGAGCAGTTCTTC. Translating gives CASRKPGQGYNEQFF.

V is TRBV10-3 and J is TRBJ1-1; D unclear. This CDR3 contains 16 residues. Trimming cost V 0 bases and J 6 bases, with 17 bases left between them. Germline CDR1 reads ENHRY; CDR2 reads SYGVKD. In DNA form, the CDR3 reads TGTGCCATCAGTGAGTCGATCGGTCCGGTTTTCGCTGAAGCTTTCTTT. Its translation is CAISESIGPVFAEAFF.

The CDR3 region is CASSWGTGGAEAFF. The CDR3 DNA is TGTGCCAGCAGCTGGGGGACAGGAGGCGCTGAAGCTTTCTTT. The genes are TRBV11-2 and TRBJ1-1; 8 bases are shared with TRBD1. The junction had 7 bases not matched to a gene; V was cut back by 4 bases and J by 6 bases. Germline CDR1 is SGHAT and CDR2 is FQNNGV. This CDR3 is built from 14 residues.

The gene calls are TRBV5-6 and TRBJ1-1; D not certain. Germline V lookup: CDR1 SGHDT, CDR2 YYEEEE. V was clipped by 0 bases and J by 1 base, with 7 bases between them. There are 14 residues in the CDR3. CDR3 region: CASSLGPGNTEAFF. CDR3 coding DNA: TGTGCCAGCAGCTTGGGGCCAGGGAACACTGAAGCTTTCTTT.

J is TRBJ1-1 and V is TRBV19, with 12 bases matching TRBD1. Germline values: CDR1 LNHDA, CDR2 SQIVND (reference sequence). Germline trimming cut 5 bases from V and 11 bases from J; bases unmatched to any gene: 9. The CDR3 runs 14 residues. This chain's CDR3 is CASSPGQGAMVAFF. The CDR3 nucleotides read TGTGCCAGTAGTCCGGGACAGGGGGCGATGGTGGCTTTCTTT.

The V and J genes are TRBV2 and TRBJ1-2; tentatively, D is TRBD1 (6 bases). Germline V CDR1 and CDR2: SNHLY, FYNNEI. This CDR3 spans 14 amino acids. Trimming cost V 6 bases and J 2 bases, with 13 bases left between them. CDR3 amino acids: CASSAGQQNYGYTF. In DNA form, the CDR3 reads TGTGCCAGCAGCGCCGGACAGCAAAACTATGGCTACACCTTC.

The chain uses TRBV5-1 and TRBJ1-2; D call uncertain. Deletions cut 0 bases from V and 0 bases from J, with 9 bases between. The CDR3 consists of 15 residues. The germline V gene has CDR1 SGHRS and CDR2 YFSETQ. The CDR3 DNA reads as TGCGCCAGCAGCTTGGATGTTAACTCTAACTATGGCTACACCTTC. Translated: CASSLDVNSNYGYTF.